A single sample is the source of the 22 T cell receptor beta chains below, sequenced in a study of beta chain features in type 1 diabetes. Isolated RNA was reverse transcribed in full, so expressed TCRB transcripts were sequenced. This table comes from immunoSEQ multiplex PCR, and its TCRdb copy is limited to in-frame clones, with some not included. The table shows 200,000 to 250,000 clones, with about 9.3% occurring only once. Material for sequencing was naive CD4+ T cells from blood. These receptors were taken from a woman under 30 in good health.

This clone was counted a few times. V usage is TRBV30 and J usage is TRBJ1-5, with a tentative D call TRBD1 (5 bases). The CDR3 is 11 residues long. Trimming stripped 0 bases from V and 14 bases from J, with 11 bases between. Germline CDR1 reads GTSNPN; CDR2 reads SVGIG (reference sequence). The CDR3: CAWSVGGMKHF. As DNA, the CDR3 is TGTGCCTGGAGTGTTGGGGGGATGAAGCATTTT.

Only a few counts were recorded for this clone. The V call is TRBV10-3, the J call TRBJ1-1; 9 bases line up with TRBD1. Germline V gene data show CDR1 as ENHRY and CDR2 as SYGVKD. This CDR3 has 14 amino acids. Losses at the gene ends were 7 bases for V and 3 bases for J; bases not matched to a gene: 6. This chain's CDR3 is CAINARDRDTEAFF. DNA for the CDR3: TGTGCCATCAATGCTCGGGACAGGGACACTGAAGCTTTCTTT.

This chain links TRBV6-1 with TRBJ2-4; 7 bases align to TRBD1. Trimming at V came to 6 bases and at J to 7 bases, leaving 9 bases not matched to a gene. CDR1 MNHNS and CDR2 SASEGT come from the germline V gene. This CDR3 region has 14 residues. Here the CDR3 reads CASSTDREGNIQYF. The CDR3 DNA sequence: TGTGCCAGCAGCACAGACAGGGAAGGTAACATTCAGTACTTC.

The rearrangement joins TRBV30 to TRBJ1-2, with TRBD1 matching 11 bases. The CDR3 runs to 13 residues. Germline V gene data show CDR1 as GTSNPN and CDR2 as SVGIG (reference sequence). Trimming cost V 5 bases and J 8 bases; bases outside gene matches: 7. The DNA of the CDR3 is TGTGCCTGGGAGGGACAGGGGGGGAGCGGCTACACCTTC. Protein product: CAWEGQGGSGYTF.

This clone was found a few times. Here the CDR3 DNA reads TGTGCCAGCAGCGGGGGGGACGGTAGCTCTGGGGCCAACGTCCTGACTTTC. Amino acids: CASSGGDGSSGANVLTF. This chain joins TRBV5-4 and TRBJ2-6; 7 bases align to TRBD2. Unmatched junction bases numbered 7, after V lost 4 bases and J lost 0 bases. CDR1 and CDR2 (germline): SGHNT, YYREEE (reference sequence). There are 17 residues in the CDR3.

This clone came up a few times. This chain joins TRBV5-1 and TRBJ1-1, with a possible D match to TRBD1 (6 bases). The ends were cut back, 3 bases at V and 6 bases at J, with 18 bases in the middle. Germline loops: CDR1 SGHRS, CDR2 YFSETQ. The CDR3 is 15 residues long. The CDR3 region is CASSWGNNRVSEAFF. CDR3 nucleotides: TGCGCCAGCAGCTGGGGAAACAACAGGGTTTCTGAAGCTTTCTTT.

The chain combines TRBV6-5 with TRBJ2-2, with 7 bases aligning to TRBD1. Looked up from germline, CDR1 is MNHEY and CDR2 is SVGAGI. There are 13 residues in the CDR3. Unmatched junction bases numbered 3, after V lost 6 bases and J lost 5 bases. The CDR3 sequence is CASRGTVTGELFF. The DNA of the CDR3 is TGTGCCAGCAGAGGGACAGTTACCGGGGAGCTGTTTTTT.

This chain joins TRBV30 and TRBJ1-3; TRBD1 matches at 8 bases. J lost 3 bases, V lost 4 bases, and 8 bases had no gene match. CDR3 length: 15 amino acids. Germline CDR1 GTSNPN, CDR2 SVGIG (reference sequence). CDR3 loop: CAWTRTGHGGNTIYF. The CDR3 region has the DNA TGTGCCTGGACCCGGACAGGGCACGGTGGAAACACCATATATTTT.

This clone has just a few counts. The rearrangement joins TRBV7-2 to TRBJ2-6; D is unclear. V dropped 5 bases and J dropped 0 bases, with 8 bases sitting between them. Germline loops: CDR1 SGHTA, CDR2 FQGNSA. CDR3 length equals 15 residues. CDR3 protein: CASSGHSSGANVLTF. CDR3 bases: TGTGCCAGCAGCGGGCACAGCTCTGGGGCCAACGTCCTGACTTTC.

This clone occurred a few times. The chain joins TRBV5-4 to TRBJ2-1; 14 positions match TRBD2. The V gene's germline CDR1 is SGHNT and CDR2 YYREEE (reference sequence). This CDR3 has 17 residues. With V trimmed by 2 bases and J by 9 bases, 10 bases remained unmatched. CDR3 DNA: TGTGCCAGCAGCTTCCCGGGACTAGCGGGGGAGTCGAGTGAGCAGTTCTTC. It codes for CASSFPGLAGESSEQFF.

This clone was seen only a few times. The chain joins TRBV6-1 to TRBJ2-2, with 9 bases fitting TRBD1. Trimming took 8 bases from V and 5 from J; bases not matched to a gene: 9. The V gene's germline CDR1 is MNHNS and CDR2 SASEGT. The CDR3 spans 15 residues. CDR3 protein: CASVGDRVRTGELFF. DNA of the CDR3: TGTGCCAGCGTCGGGGACAGGGTCCGGACCGGGGAGCTGTTTTTT.

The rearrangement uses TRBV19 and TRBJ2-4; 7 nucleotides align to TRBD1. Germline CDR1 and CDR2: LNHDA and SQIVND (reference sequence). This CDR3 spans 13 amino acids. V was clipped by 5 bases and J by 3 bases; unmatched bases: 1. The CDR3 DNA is TGTGCCAGTAGTGGGACAGACAAAAACATTCAGTACTTC. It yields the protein CASSGTDKNIQYF. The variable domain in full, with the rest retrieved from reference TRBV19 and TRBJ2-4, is DGGITQSPKYLFRKEGQNVTLSCEQNLNHDAMYWYRQDPGQGLRLIYYSQIVNDFQKGDIAEGYSVSREKKESFPLTVTSAQKNPTAFYLCASSGTDKNIQYFGAGTRLSVL.

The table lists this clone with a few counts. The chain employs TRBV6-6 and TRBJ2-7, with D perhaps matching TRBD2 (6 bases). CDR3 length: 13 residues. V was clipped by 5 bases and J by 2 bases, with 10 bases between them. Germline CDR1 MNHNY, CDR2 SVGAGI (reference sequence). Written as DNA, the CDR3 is TGTGCCAGCAGTCAACCGGGGGCCTACGAGCAGTACTTC. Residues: CASSQPGAYEQYF.

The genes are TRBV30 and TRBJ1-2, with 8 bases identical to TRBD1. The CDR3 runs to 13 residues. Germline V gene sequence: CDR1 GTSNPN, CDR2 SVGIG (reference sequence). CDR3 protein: CTAGTGGDYGYTF. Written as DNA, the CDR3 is TGTACAGCCGGCACAGGGGGGGACTATGGCTACACCTTC.

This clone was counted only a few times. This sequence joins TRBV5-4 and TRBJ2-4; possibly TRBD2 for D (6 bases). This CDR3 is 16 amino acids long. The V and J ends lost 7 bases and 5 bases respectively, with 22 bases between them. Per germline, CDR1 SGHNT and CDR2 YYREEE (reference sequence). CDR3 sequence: CASRMGVGTQQNIQYF. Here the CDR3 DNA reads TGTGCCAGCCGCATGGGGGTTGGGACTCAACAAAACATTCAGTACTTC.

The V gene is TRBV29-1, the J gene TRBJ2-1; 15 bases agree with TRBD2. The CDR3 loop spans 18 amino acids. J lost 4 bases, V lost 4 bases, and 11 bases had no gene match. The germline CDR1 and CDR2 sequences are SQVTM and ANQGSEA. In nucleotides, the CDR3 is TGCAGCGTTGCGGGACTAGCGGGGGGTCCCGACCTATACAATGAGCAGTTCTTC. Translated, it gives CSVAGLAGGPDLYNEQFF.

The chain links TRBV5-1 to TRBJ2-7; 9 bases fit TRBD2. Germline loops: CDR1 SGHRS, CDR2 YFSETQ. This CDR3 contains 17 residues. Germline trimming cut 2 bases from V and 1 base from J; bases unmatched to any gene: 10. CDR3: CASSFGASSGESYEQYF. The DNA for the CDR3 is TGCGCCAGCAGCTTTGGTGCCTCTAGCGGGGAGTCCTACGAGCAGTACTTC.

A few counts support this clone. In nucleotides, the CDR3 is TGTGCCAGCAGCCTGACTAGCGGGAGAGCGGAGACCCAGTACTTC. Translated, it gives CASSLTSGRAETQYF. The V call is TRBV7-6, the J call TRBJ2-5; TRBD2 matches at 12 bases. The length of the CDR3 is 15 residues. Germline V gene sequence: CDR1 SGHVS, CDR2 FNYEAQ. V was clipped by 5 bases and J by 5 bases; unmatched bases: 6. Supplemented by reference TRBV7-6 and TRBJ2-5, the full variable domain reads GAGVSQSPRYKVTKRGQDVALRCDPISGHVSLYWYRQALGQGPEFLTYFNYEAQQDKSGLPNDRFSAERPEGSISTLTIQRTEQRDSAMYRCASSLTSGRAETQYFGPGTRLLVL.

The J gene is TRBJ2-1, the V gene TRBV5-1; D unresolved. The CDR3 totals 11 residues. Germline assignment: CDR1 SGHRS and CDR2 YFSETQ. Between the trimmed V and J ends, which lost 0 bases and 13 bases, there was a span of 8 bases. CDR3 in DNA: TGCGCCAGCAGCTTGGGACATTACCAGTTCTTC. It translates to CASSLGHYQFF.

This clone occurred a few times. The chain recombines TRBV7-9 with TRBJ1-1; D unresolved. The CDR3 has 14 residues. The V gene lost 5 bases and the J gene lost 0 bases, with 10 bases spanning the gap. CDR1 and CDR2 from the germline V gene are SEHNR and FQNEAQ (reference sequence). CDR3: CASSPVAMNTEAFF. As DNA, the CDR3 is TGTGCCAGCAGCCCAGTGGCAATGAACACTGAAGCTTTCTTT.

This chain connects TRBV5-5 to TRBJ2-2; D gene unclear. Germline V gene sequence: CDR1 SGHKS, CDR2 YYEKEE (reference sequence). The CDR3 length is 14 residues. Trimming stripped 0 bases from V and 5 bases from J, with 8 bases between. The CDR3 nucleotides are TGTGCCAGCAGCTTGGACGTACGGACCGGGGAGCTGTTTTTT. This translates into CASSLDVRTGELFF.

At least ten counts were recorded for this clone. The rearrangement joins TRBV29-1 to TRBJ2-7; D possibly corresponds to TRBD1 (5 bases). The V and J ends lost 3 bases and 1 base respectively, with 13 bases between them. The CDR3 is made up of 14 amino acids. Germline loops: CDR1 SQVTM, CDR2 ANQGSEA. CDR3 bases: TGCAGCGTTGATATCCCAGGGCTGTCCTACGAGCAGTACTTC. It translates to CSVDIPGLSYEQYF.